This T cell receptor (beta chain) came from a study of cytomegalovirus exposure and HLA in healthy donors. Study-wide results and limits: When a later analysis compared HLA-associated TCR beta chains with equally common others, the HLA-associated chains turned out to be more clonally expanded and to have lower generation probabilities. HLA alleles showed associations with 15,000 to 20,000 TCR beta sequences in a later analysis, at a 0.05 false discovery rate.

Both 60 Vbeta primers and 13 Jbeta primers went into the PCR. In the original processing: Later, tens of millions of unique TCR beta chains were counted in an analysis, and approximately 10 million of them were shared. The data were produced by immunoSEQ multiplex PCR, yet TCRdb's version contains in-frame clones alone and is incomplete. V and J calls and clone size are given by that table; D and trimming were obtained from the DNA. Found here are 200,000 or so clones, about 89% of them singletons; the top ten hold around 1.2%. V was cut by 3 bases and J by 6 bases, with 15 bases left in between. Per germline, CDR1 MDHEN and CDR2 SYDVKM. This CDR3 region has 15 residues. Turning to this clone: Its antigen is not identified.

The V and J genes are TRBV28 and TRBJ1-5; a weak D match, TRBD1 (6 bases). Sample: PBMCs. This receptor was identified in a man aged 25 to 40 in good health and CMV-seronegative. This CDR3 is CASSFRTAGGQPQHF. Written as DNA, the CDR3 is TGTGCCAGCAGTTTCCGGACAGCGGGGGGTCAGCCCCAGCATTTT.